This TCR beta chain was identified during a study of CD4 and CD8 cells across lung adenocarcinoma regions. Samples came from patients with localized non-small cell lung adenocarcinoma. This clonotype was observed a few times. This CDR3 spans 13 amino acids. The V gene's germline CDR1 is SGDLS and CDR2 YYNGEE. Trimming took off 0 bases at V and 4 bases at J, with 6 bases between the two ends. TCRdb re-called the PCR reads through MiXCR, storing one row per CDR3 protein. In the table there are around 10,000 distinct CDR3 sequences, 40% to 55% of which are singletons. This sequence joins TRBV9 and TRBJ2-3; D is tentatively TRBD1 or TRBD2 (5 bases each). What was sequenced was CD8+ T cells from the margin of a lung tumor. The source of this sequence is a male donor with lung adenocarcinoma. The CD4 and CD8 labels of this study may be unreliable. CDR3 in DNA: TGTGCCAGCAGCGTAGGGGGACCAGATACGCAGTATTTT. Translating it yields CASSVGGPDTQYF.